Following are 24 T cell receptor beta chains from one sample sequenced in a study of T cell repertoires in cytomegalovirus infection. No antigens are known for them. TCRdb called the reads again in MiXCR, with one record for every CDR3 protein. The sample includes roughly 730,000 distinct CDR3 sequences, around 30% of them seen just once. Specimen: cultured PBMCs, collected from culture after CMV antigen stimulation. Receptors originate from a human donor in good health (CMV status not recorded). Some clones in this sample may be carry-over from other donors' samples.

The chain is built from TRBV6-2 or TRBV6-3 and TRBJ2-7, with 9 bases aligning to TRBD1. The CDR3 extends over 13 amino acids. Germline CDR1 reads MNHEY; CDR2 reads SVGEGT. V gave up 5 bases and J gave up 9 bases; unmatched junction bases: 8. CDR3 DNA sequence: TGTGCCAGCAGTACTGGGACAGGGCGGATGCAGTACTTC. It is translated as CASSTGTGRMQYF.

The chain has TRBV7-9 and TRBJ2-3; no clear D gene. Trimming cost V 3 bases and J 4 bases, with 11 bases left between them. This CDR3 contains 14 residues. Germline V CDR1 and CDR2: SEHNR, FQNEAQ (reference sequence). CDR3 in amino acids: CASSLRPVPDTQYF. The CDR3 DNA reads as TGTGCCAGCAGCTTGCGGCCTGTGCCAGATACGCAGTATTTT.

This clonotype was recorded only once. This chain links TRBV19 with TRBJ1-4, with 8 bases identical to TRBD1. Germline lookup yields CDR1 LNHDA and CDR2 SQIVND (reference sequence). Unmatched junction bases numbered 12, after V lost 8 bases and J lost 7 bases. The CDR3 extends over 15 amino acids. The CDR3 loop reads CASRQRQGPFEKLFF. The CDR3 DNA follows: TGTGCCAGTCGCCAGCGACAGGGGCCGTTTGAAAAACTGTTTTTT. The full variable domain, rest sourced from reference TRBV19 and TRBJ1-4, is DGGITQSPKYLFRKEGQNVTLSCEQNLNHDAMYWYRQDPGQGLRLIYYSQIVNDFQKGDIAEGYSVSREKKESFPLTVTSAQKNPTAFYLCASRQRQGPFEKLFFGSGTQLSVL.

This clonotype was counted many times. Written as DNA, the CDR3 is TGTGCCAGCAGCTTAGCGGACGTGGGCCAGCCCCAGCATTTT. Its protein product is CASSLADVGQPQHF. V usage is TRBV7-2 and J usage is TRBJ1-5; no reliable D call. Germline assignment: CDR1 SGHTA and CDR2 FQGNSA. The CDR3 is 14 residues long. The V end lost 0 bases, the J end lost 7 bases, and 10 bases lay between the germline ends.

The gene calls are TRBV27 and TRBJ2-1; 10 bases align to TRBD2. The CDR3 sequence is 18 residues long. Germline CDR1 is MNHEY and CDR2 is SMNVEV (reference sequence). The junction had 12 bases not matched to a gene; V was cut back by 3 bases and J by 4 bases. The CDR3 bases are TGTGCCAGCAGTTTGGAGCGCGAACTAGCGGGAAGATACAATGAGCAGTTCTTC. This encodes CASSLERELAGRYNEQFF.

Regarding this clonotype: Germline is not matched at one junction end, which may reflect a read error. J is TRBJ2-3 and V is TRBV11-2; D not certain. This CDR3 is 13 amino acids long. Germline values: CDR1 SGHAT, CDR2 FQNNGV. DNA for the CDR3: TGTGCCAGCAGCTGGGTTTCGCCAGATACGCAGTGTTTT. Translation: CASSWVSPDTQCF.

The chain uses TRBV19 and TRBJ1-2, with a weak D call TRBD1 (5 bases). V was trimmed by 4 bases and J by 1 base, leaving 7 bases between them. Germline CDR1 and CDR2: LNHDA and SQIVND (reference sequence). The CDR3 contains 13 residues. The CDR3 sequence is CASSKQDNYGYTF. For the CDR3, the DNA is TGTGCCAGTAGTAAACAGGATAACTATGGCTACACCTTC.

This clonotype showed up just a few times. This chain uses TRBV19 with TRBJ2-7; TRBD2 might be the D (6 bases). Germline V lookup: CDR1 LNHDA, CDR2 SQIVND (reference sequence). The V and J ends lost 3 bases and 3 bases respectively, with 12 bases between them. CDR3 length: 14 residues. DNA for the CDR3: TGTGCCAGTAGTATTAAGGGAGGCCACTACGAGCAGTACTTC. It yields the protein CASSIKGGHYEQYF.

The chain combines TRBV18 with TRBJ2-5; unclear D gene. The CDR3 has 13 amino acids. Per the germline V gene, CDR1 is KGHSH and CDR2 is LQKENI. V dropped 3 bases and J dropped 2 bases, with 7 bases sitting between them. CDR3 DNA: TGTGCCAGCTCACCCGACGGTCAAGAGACCCAGTACTTC. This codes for CASSPDGQETQYF.

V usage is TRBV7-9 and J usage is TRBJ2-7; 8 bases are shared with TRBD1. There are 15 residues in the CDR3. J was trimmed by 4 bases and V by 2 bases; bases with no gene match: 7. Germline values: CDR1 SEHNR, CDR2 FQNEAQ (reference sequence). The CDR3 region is CASSLSLGQAYEQYF. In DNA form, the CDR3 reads TGTGCCAGCAGCTTATCGTTGGGACAGGCATACGAGCAGTACTTC.

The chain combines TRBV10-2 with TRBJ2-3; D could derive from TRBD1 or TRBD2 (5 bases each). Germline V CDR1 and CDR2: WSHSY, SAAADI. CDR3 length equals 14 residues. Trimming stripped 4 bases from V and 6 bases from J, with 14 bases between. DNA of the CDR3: TGCGCCAGCAGTGTGGGGATTGGGACCGATACGCAGTATTTT. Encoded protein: CASSVGIGTDTQYF.

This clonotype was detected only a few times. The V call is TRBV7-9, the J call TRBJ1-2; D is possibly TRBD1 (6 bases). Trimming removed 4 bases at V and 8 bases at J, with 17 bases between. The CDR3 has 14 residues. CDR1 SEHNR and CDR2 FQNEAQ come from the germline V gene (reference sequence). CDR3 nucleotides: TGTGCCAGCAGCTCTGGCGGCAGGGGTGGAGGCTACACCTTC. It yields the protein CASSSGGRGGGYTF.

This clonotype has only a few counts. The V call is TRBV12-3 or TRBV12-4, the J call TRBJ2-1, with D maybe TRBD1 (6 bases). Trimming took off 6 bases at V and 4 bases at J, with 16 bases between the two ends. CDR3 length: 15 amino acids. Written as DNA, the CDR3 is TGTGCCAGCAGCTATCAGGGGCCCTCTTACAATGAGCAGTTCTTC. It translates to CASSYQGPSYNEQFF.

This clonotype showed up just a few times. The CDR3 DNA follows: TGTGCCAGCAGCTTAGCGGTAGGTTATCGCTCCTACAATGAGCAGTTCTTC. Its protein product is CASSLAVGYRSYNEQFF. The chain employs TRBV7-4 and TRBJ2-1, with D unresolved. Germline V gene lookup returns CDR1 SGHVT and CDR2 SQSDAQ. The CDR3 sequence is 17 residues long. Trimming pared 0 bases from V and 0 bases from J, leaving 12 bases between.

For the CDR3, the DNA is TGTGCCAGCAGTTTTTACGGGGGGAACACCGGGGAGCTGTTTTTT. Protein product: CASSFYGGNTGELFF. This chain links TRBV12-3 or TRBV12-4 with TRBJ2-2; TRBD2 is a possible D gene (6 bases). This CDR3 is 15 amino acids long. V gave up 3 bases and J gave up 1 base, with 9 bases separating them.

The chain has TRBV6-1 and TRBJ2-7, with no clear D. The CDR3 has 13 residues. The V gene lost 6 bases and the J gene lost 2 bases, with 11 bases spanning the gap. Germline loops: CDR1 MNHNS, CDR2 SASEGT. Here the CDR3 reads CASRDRATYEQYF. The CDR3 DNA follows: TGTGCCAGCAGGGACCGGGCCACCTACGAGCAGTACTTC.

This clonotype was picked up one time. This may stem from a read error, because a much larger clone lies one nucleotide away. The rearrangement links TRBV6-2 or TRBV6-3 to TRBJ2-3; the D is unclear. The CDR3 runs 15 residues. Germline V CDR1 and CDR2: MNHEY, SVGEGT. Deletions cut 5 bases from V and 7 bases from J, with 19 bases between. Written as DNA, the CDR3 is TGTGCCAGCAGTGACGCCCCGACTCGGGCTTATACGCAGTATTTT. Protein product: CASSDAPTRAYTQYF.

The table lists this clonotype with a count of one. The CDR3 here is CASSPGWGGPDTQYF. The CDR3 bases are TGTGCCAGCAGTCCCGGGTGGGGCGGACCAGATACGCAGTATTTT. The chain carries TRBV12-3 or TRBV12-4 and TRBJ2-3; weak D call: TRBD1 (5 bases). The V gene lost 5 bases and the J gene lost 4 bases, with 16 bases spanning the gap. The CDR3 is 15 residues long.

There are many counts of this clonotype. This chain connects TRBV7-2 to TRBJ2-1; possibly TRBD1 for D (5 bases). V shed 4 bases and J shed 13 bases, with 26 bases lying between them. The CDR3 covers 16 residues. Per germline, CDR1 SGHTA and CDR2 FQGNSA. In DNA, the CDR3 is TGTGCCAGCAGCTCGTCAGGGTTTTATGTTATGAGGAGACAGTTCTTC. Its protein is CASSSSGFYVMRRQFF. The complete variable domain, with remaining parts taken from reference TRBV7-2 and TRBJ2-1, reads GAGVSQSPSNKVTEKGKDVELRCDPISGHTALYWYRQSLGQGLEFLIYFQGNSAPDKSGLPSDRFSAERTGGSVSTLTIQRTQQEDSAVYLCASSSSGFYVMRRQFFGPGTRLTVL.

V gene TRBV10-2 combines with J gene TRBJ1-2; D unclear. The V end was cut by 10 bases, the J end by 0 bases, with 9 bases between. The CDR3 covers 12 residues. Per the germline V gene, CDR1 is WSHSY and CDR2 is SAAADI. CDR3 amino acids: CATGSANYGYTF. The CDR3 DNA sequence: TGCGCCACGGGAAGCGCTAACTATGGCTACACCTTC.

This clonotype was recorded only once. CDR3 residues: CSAFQRSQETQYF. CDR3 DNA sequence: TGCAGTGCTTTCCAGCGAAGCCAAGAGACCCAGTACTTC. The chain is built from TRBV20-1 and TRBJ2-5; no clear D gene. CDR3 size: 13 residues. Trimming cost V 5 bases and J 1 base, with 11 bases left between them. Germline V lookup: CDR1 DFQATT, CDR2 SNEGSKA (reference sequence).

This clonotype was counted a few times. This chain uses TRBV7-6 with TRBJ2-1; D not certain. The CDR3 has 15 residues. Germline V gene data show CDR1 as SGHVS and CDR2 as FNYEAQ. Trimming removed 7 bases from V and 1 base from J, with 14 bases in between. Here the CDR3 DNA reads TGTGCCAGCACCCCCCGACTGGCATCCTACAATGAGCAGTTCTTC. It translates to CASTPRLASYNEQFF.

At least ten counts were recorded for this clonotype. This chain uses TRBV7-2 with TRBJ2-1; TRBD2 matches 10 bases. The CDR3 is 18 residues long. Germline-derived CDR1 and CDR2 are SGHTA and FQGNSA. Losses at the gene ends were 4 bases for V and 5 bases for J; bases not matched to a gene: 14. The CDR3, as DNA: TGTGCCAGCAGCTCCTGGACTAGCGGAGATGGGTCTGACAATGAGCAGTTCTTC. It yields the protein CASSSWTSGDGSDNEQFF.

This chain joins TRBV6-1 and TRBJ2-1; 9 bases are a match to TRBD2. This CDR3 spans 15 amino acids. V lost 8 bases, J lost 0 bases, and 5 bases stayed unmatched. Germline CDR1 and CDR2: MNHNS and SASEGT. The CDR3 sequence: CASGQRGASYNEQFF. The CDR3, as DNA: TGTGCCAGCGGTCAGCGGGGGGCCTCCTACAATGAGCAGTTCTTC.